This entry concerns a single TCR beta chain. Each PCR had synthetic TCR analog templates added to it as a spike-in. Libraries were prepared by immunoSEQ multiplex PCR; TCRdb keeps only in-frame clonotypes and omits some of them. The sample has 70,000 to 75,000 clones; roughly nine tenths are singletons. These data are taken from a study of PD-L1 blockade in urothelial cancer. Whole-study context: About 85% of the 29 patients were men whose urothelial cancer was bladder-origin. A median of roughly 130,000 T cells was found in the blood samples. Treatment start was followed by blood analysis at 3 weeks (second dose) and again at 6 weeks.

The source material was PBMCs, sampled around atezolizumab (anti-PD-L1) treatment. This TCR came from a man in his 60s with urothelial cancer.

CDR3 residues: CASSSSLNRQGGYTF. The CDR3 region has the DNA TGTGCCAGCAGTTCCAGTCTTAATCGACAGGGTGGCTACACCTTC. This chain joins TRBV27 and TRBJ1-2; 7 nucleotides match TRBD1. J was trimmed by 7 bases and V by 4 bases; bases with no gene match: 12. The CDR3 consists of 15 residues. Germline V gives CDR1 MNHEY, CDR2 SMNVEV (reference sequence).